A single sample gave rise to the 13 T cell receptor beta chains below, sequenced in a study of T cells after posttransplantation cyclophosphamide. Clones were read by immunoSEQ multiplex PCR, and TCRdb kept only the in-frame ones, dropping some. The data contain 11,000 to 15,000 clones, 76% of them singletons. Sequencing was done on a sample of memory CD4+ T cells sorted from PBMCs. These receptors were collected from a man aged 45-65 years.

The chain carries TRBV10-2 and TRBJ2-7; tentatively, D is TRBD1 (6 bases). Trimming took off 6 bases at V and 1 base at J, with 16 bases between the two ends. Germline V CDR1 and CDR2: WSHSY, SAAADI. The length of the CDR3 is 15 residues. The CDR3 loop is CASRDSRKSSYEQYF. CDR3 DNA: TGCGCCAGCAGGGACAGCAGGAAGTCTTCCTACGAGCAGTACTTC.

The gene calls are TRBV2 and TRBJ1-2; a possible D gene is TRBD1 (6 bases). V gave up 7 bases and J gave up 6 bases, with 15 bases separating them. This CDR3 is built from 13 residues. Looked up from germline, CDR1 is SNHLY and CDR2 is FYNNEI. The CDR3 loop is CASTSTGSNGYTF. In DNA, the CDR3 is TGTGCCAGCACTTCGACAGGATCAAATGGCTACACCTTC.

The chain has TRBV4-3 and TRBJ2-1, with TRBD2 matching 10 bases. The V gene end was trimmed by 4 bases and the J gene end by 2 bases; junction bases not matched to a gene: 8. The CDR3 sequence is 17 residues long. Germline-derived CDR1 and CDR2 are LGHNA and YSLEER. The CDR3 is CASSRYSSGGTYNEQFF. The CDR3 DNA reads as TGCGCCAGCAGCCGATATTCTAGCGGGGGAACCTACAATGAGCAGTTCTTC.

The V gene is TRBV6-5, the J gene TRBJ2-7, with D possibly matching TRBD1 (5 bases). The germline V gene encodes CDR1 MNHEY and CDR2 SVGAGI. The V end lost 4 bases, the J end lost 6 bases, and 16 bases lay between the germline ends. CDR3 size: 14 residues. CDR3 in DNA: TGTGCCAGCAGTTCCAACGCAGGGCCGGCCGAGCAGTACTTC. Amino acids: CASSSNAGPAEQYF.

V usage is TRBV5-1 and J usage is TRBJ1-2; 10 bases fit TRBD1. Trimming cost V 0 bases and J 8 bases; bases outside gene matches: 13. From germline, CDR1 is SGHRS and CDR2 YFSETQ. CDR3 length: 17 amino acids. CDR3 region: CASSLDLGRDRGSGYTF. CDR3 bases: TGCGCCAGCAGCTTGGACCTGGGGAGGGACAGGGGTTCGGGCTACACCTTC.

This chain connects TRBV11-2 to TRBJ2-7; TRBD2 agrees at 10 bases. V lost 4 bases to trimming and J lost 6 bases; unmatched junction nucleotides: 6. The CDR3 runs to 14 residues. The germline gives CDR1 SGHAT, CDR2 FQNNGV. CDR3 nucleotides: TGTGCCAGCAGCTCAGCGGGGGGGCCAACCGAGCAGTACTTC. It translates to CASSSAGGPTEQYF.

The V gene is TRBV5-1, the J gene TRBJ1-6; 7 bases match TRBD1. The CDR3 is 14 residues long. V lost 5 bases, J lost 8 bases, and 7 bases stayed unmatched. CDR1 SGHRS and CDR2 YFSETQ come from the germline V gene. The CDR3 reads CASRPGQSYSPLHF. The DNA for the CDR3 is TGCGCCAGCAGACCGGGACAGTCTTATTCACCCCTCCACTTT. The whole variable domain, filled in from reference TRBV5-1 and TRBJ1-6, reads KAGVTQTPRYLIKTRGQQVTLSCSPISGHRSVSWYQQTPGQGLQFLFEYFSETQRNKGNFPGRFSGRQFSNSRSEMNVSTLELGDSALYLCASRPGQSYSPLHFGNGTRLTVT.

The table lists this clone with a few counts. V usage is TRBV7-3 and J usage is TRBJ2-2, with D possibly TRBD1 on 6 matching bases. Germline values: CDR1 SGHTA, CDR2 FQGTGA. Trimming shortened V by 7 bases and J by 3 bases, and 12 bases separated the two germline ends. CDR3 length: 14 residues. The CDR3 sequence: CASKEQGDTGELFF. As DNA, the CDR3 is TGTGCCAGCAAGGAACAGGGAGACACCGGGGAGCTGTTTTTT.

This chain uses TRBV11-2 with TRBJ1-1; tentative D call: TRBD1 (6 bases). Germline-derived CDR1 and CDR2 are SGHAT and FQNNGV. The CDR3 consists of 16 residues. Trimming stripped 4 bases from V and 2 bases from J, with 17 bases between. CDR3 sequence (DNA): TGTGCCAGCAGCTCGAGACTACAGGGACTAAACACTGAAGCTTTCTTT. This sequence encodes CASSSRLQGLNTEAFF.

V gene TRBV6-6 combines with J gene TRBJ2-1, with TRBD2 matching over 12 bases. CDR3 length: 13 residues. With 11 bases clipped from V and 9 bases from J, the junction kept 8 bases outside the gene matches. Germline V gives CDR1 MNHNY, CDR2 SVGAGI (reference sequence). The CDR3 here is CAGRLAGAREQFF. The CDR3 nucleotides are TGTGCCGGCCGACTAGCGGGAGCGCGTGAGCAGTTCTTC.

The V gene is TRBV28, the J gene TRBJ2-5; D is possibly TRBD2 (6 bases). Deletions cut 2 bases from V and 4 bases from J, with 11 bases between. Germline lookup yields CDR1 MDHEN and CDR2 SYDVKM. This CDR3 region has 14 residues. CDR3 nucleotide sequence: TGTGCCAGCAGTTTAAGCGGACTAAGAGAGACCCAGTACTTC. Translated, it gives CASSLSGLRETQYF.

The CDR3 bases are TGTGCCAGCAGCATGACAGGGACCACGGGGTACGAGCAGTACTTC. Protein: CASSMTGTTGYEQYF. The chain employs TRBV5-4 and TRBJ2-7, with 7 positions matching TRBD1. This CDR3 region has 15 residues. Trimming cost V 4 bases and J 4 bases; bases outside gene matches: 11. Per germline, CDR1 SGHNT and CDR2 YYREEE (reference sequence).

The genes are TRBV28 and TRBJ1-2; TRBD1 agrees at 10 bases. The CDR3 length is 14 residues. CDR1 is MDHEN and CDR2 is SYDVKM in the germline V gene. With V trimmed by 6 bases and J by 6 bases, 7 bases remained unmatched. The CDR3, as DNA: TGTGCCAGCAGCCCCGGGACAGGGGTAAATGGCTACACCTTC. Its translation: CASSPGTGVNGYTF.